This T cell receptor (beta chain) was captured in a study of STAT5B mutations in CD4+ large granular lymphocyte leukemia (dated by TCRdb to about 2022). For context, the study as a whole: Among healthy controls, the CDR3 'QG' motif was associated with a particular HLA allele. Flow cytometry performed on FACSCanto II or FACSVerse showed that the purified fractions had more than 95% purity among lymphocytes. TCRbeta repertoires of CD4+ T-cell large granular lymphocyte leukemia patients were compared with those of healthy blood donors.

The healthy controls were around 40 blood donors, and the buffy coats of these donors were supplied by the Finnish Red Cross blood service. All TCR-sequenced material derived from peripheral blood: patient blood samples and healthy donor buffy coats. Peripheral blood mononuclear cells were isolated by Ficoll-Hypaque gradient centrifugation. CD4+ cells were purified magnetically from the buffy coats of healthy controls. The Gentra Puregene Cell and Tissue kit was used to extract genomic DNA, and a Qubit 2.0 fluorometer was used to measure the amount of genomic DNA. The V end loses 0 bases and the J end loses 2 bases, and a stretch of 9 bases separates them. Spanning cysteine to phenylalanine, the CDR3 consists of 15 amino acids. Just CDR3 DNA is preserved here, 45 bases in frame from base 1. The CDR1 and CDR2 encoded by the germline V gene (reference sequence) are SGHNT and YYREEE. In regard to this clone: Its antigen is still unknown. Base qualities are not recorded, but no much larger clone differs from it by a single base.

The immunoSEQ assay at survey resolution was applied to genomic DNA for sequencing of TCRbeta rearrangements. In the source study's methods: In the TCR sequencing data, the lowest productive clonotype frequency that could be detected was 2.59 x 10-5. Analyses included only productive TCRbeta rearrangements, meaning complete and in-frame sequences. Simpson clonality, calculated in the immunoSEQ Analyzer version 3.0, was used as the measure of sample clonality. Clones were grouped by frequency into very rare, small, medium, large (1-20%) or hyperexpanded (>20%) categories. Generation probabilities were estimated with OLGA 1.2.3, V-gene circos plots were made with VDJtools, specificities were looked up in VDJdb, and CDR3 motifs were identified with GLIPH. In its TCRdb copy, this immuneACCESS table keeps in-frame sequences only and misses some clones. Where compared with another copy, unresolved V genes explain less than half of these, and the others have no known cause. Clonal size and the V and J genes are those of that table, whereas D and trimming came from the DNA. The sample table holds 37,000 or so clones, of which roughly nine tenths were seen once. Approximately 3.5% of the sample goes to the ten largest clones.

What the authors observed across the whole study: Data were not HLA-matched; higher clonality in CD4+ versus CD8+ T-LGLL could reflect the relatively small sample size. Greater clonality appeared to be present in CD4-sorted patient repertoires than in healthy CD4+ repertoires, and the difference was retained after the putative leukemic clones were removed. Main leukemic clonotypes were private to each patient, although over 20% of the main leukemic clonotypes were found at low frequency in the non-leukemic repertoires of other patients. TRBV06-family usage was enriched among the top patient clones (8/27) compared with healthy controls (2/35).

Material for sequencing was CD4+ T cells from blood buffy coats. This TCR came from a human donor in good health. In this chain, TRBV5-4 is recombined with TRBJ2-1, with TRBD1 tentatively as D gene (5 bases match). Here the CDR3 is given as CASSLGQGPYNEQFF. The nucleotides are TGTGCCAGCAGCTTGGGGCAGGGTCCCTACAATGAGCAGTTCTTC.